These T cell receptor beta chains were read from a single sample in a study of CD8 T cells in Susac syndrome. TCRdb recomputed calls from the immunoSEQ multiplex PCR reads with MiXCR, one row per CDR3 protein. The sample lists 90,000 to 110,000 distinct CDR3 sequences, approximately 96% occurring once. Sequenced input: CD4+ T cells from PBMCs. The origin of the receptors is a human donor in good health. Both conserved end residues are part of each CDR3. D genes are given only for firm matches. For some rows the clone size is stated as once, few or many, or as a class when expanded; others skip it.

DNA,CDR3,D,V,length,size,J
TGTGCCAGCAGTTCAACAAACAGGGGGGGCTACACCTTC,CASSSTNRGGYTF,TRBD1,TRBV27,13,once,TRBJ1-2
TGCGCCAGCAGCCCTGGGACAGGTCCGACCGGGGAGCTGTTTTTT,CASSPGTGPTGELFF,TRBD1,TRBV5-1,15,NA,TRBJ2-2
TGCGCCAGCAGCTCGGTGGATAGGGAGACCCAGTACTTC,CASSSVDRETQYF,NA,TRBV5-1,13,NA,TRBJ2-5
TGTGCTAGTGGTTTGGTACGGGAGACCCAGTACTTC,CASGLVRETQYF,NA,TRBV12-5,12,NA,TRBJ2-5
TGTGCCAGCCTTCGTGCCGGCCGGTCGGGCTACACCTTC,CASLRAGRSGYTF,NA,TRBV28,13,once,TRBJ1-2
TGTGCCATCAGTGGAGGACAGGGTCCCTACAATGAGCAGTTCTTC,CAISGGQGPYNEQFF,TRBD1,TRBV10-3,15,NA,TRBJ2-1
TGTGCCTGGAGTCGGGACAGCTCCTACGAGCAGTACTTC,CAWSRDSSYEQYF,TRBD1,TRBV30,13,NA,TRBJ2-7
TGCAGTGCTAGAGATTTTAGTTCCAGCGGGAACACCGGGGAGCTGTTTTTT,CSARDFSSSGNTGELFF,NA,TRBV20-1,17,NA,TRBJ2-2
TGTGCCAGCAGCTTAGCGCGTAGTAGGCCCGAGACCCAGTACTTC,CASSLARSRPETQYF,NA,TRBV7-2,15,NA,TRBJ2-5
TGTGCCAGCTCACCCCCGGGGGCCAGGACCCAGTACTTC,CASSPPGARTQYF,NA,TRBV18,13,NA,TRBJ2-5
TGCAGTGCTAGAGAGGACAGACGCCGAACCTACAATGAGCAGTTCTTC,CSAREDRRRTYNEQFF,NA,TRBV20-1,16,NA,TRBJ2-1
TGTGCCAGCAGCTTGCGGGACAGGGGGAGAAACATTCAGTACTTC,CASSLRDRGRNIQYF,TRBD1,TRBV5-6,15,NA,TRBJ2-4
TGTGCCAGCGGACGGGAGCAGATTCAAGAGACCCAGTACTTC,CASGREQIQETQYF,NA,TRBV18,14,NA,TRBJ2-5
TGCGCCAGCAGTCAATCCCCCTTAGCGGGGGTCGCGAACGAGCAGTACTTC,CASSQSPLAGVANEQYF,TRBD2,TRBV23-1,17,NA,TRBJ2-7
TGTGCCAGCAGCCTTTTTACACCCCCGGAAGGCGAGCAGTACTTC,CASSLFTPPEGEQYF,NA,TRBV7-9,15,NA,TRBJ2-7
TGTGCCAGCAGCCAACGGGGACTGACGAACACCGGGGAGCTGTTTTTT,CASSQRGLTNTGELFF,NA,TRBV4-2,16,NA,TRBJ2-2
TGCAGTGCTAGGCAGGGCGGGTCCGGGGAGCTGTTTTTT,CSARQGGSGELFF,NA,TRBV20-1,13,NA,TRBJ2-2
TGTGCCAGCAGCTTGGCCCGTCGGCAGATTAGCACAGATACGCAGTATTTT,CASSLARRQISTDTQYF,NA,TRBV5-6,17,NA,TRBJ2-3
TGTGCCAGCAGTTCGTTCACCGGGGAGCTGTTTTTT,CASSSFTGELFF,NA,TRBV12-3/TRBV12-4,12,NA,TRBJ2-2
TGTGCCGGGAAAGAGGACAGTCTCACAGATACGCAGTATTTT,CAGKEDSLTDTQYF,NA,TRBV30,14,NA,TRBJ2-3
TGTGCCAGCAGTGAGTCGGGTATTCGCAATCAGCCCCAGCATTTT,CASSESGIRNQPQHF,NA,TRBV6-1,15,once,TRBJ1-5
TGTGCCAGCAGCTCATCGGACGGAGCCTACGAGCAGTACTTC,CASSSSDGAYEQYF,NA,TRBV7-9,14,NA,TRBJ2-7
TGCGCCAGCAGCTACGGGACGCAGATCTCCCAAGAGACCCAGTACTTC,CASSYGTQISQETQYF,NA,TRBV5-1,16,once,TRBJ2-5
TGTGCCAGCAGCAATGGACAGGGTATCACCGGGGAGCTGTTTTTT,CASSNGQGITGELFF,TRBD1,TRBV4-2,15,NA,TRBJ2-2
TGCGCCAGCAGCCCCAACCCCAGGGAAGAGACCCAGTACTTC,CASSPNPREETQYF,NA,TRBV5-1,14,once,TRBJ2-5
TGTGCCAGCAGTTTTTTCCCAGGAGAGACCCAGTACTTC,CASSFFPGETQYF,NA,TRBV12-3/TRBV12-4,13,NA,TRBJ2-5
TGTGCCACCGAGCGCCAGCCCCAGCATTTT,CATERQPQHF,NA,TRBV28,10,NA,TRBJ1-5
TGCGCCAGCAGCCAGTTGGGTATGGCCAAAGATACGCAGTATTTT,CASSQLGMAKDTQYF,NA,TRBV4-3,15,NA,TRBJ2-3
TGTGCCAGCCTACGGACAGGGGGGATGAACACTGAAGCTTTCTTT,CASLRTGGMNTEAFF,TRBD1,TRBV18,15,once,TRBJ1-1
TGTGCCTGGAAGTCGGAAGGGAAGTCACCCCTCCACTTT,CAWKSEGKSPLHF,NA,TRBV30,13,once,TRBJ1-6
TGTGCCAGCAGAAACACGAACACCGGGGAGCTGTTTTTT,CASRNTNTGELFF,NA,TRBV27,13,NA,TRBJ2-2
TGTGCCAGCAGCACCGCGGGGGGGCCACGGGAGCAGTTCTTC,CASSTAGGPREQFF,TRBD2,TRBV9,14,NA,TRBJ2-1
TGTGCCAGCAGCCTTAGAGGGTTGGACGTCGAGACCCAGTACTTC,CASSLRGLDVETQYF,NA,TRBV6-5,15,NA,TRBJ2-5
TGTGCCAGCAGCCAAGATCTTTTCGGGGGGCGTGTGTCCGAGCAGTACTTC,CASSQDLFGGRVSEQYF,NA,TRBV3-1,17,once,TRBJ2-7
TGCAGCGCCCTTAGCGGTCGACCCCACCAAGAGACCCAGTACTTC,CSALSGRPHQETQYF,NA,TRBV29-1,15,NA,TRBJ2-5
TGTGCCAGTAGTATACCGCAGGGGGCTGGGGCCAACGTCCTGACTTTC,CASSIPQGAGANVLTF,TRBD1,TRBV19,16,NA,TRBJ2-6
TGTGCCAGCAGCGTACTGACTAGCGGGCGCACAGATACGCAGTATTTT,CASSVLTSGRTDTQYF,TRBD2,TRBV9,16,NA,TRBJ2-3
TGCAGTGCTCGGGACAGGGTCGGCCAGTACTTC,CSARDRVGQYF,TRBD1,TRBV20-1,11,NA,TRBJ2-5
TGTGCCAGCTCACCAGACACAGATACGCAGTATTTT,CASSPDTDTQYF,NA,TRBV18,12,NA,TRBJ2-3